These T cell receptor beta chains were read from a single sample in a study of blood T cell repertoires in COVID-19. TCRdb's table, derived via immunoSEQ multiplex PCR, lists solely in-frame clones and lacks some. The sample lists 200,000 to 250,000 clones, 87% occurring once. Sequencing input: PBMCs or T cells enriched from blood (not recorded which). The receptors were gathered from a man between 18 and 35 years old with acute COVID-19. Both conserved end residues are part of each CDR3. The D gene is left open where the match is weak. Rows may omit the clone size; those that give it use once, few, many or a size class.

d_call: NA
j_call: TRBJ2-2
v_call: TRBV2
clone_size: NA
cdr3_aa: CASSVYGYSTGELFF
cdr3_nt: TGTGCCAGCAGTGTCTACGGTTATAGTACCGGGGAGCTGTTTTTT

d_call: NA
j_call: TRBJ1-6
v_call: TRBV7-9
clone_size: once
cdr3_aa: CASSPVSPGGALHF
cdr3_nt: TGTGCCAGCAGCCCGGTCTCGCCGGGGGGCGCCCTCCACTTT

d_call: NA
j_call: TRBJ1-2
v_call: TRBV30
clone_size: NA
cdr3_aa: CAWTGGYGYTF
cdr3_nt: TGTGCCTGGACAGGAGGCTATGGCTACACCTTC

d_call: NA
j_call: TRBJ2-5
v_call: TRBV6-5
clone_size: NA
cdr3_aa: CASSYSITGDGETQYF
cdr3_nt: TGTGCCAGCAGTTACTCGATAACAGGTGATGGAGAGACCCAGTACTTC

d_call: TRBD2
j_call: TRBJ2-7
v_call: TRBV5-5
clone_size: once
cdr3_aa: CASSLAGLGSYEQYF
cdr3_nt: TGTGCCAGCAGCTTGGCGGGACTAGGTTCCTACGAGCAGTACTTC

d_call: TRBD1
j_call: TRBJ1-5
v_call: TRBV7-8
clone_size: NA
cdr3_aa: CASSTDRIGNQPQHF
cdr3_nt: TGTGCCAGCAGCACGGACAGGATCGGGAATCAGCCCCAGCATTTT

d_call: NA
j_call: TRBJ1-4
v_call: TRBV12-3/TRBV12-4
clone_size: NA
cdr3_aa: CASSSTEGKLFF
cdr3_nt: TGTGCCAGCAGTTCCACAGAGGGAAAACTGTTTTTT

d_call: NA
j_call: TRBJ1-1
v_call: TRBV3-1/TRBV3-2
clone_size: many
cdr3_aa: CASSQTTGSEAFF
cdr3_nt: TGTGCCAGCAGCCAAACAACAGGATCTGAAGCTTTCTTT

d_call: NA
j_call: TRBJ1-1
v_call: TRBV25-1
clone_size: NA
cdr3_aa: CASRSTEAFF
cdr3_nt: TGTGCCAGCAGGTCAACTGAAGCTTTCTTT

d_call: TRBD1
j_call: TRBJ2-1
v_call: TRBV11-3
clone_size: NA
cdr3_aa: CASSLGGGRAAYNEQFF
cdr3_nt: TGTGCCAGCAGCTTAGGAGGGGGCAGGGCGGCCTACAATGAGCAGTTCTTC

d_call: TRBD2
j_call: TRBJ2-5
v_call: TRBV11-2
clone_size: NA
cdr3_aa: CASRPSSSGREETQYF
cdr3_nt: TGTGCCAGCAGACCGTCTTCTAGCGGGAGGGAAGAGACCCAGTACTTC

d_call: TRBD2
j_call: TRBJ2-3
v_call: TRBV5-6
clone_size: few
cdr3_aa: CASSLGTSGRTDTQYF
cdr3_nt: TGTGCCAGCAGCCTGGGGACTAGCGGGAGAACAGATACGCAGTATTTT

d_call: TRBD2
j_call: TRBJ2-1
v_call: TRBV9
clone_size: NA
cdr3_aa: CASSGGTSGSLMNEQFF
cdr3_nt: TGTGCCAGCAGCGGGGGGACTAGCGGGAGTTTAATGAATGAGCAGTTCTTC

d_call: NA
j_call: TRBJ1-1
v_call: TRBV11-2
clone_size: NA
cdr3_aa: CASSLQVTNTEAFF
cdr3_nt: TGTGCCAGCAGCTTACAGGTTACCAACACTGAAGCTTTCTTT

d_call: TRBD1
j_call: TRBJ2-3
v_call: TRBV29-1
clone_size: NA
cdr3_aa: CSVEDPTGVTDTQYF
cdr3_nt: TGCAGCGTTGAAGACCCGACAGGGGTGACAGATACGCAGTATTTT

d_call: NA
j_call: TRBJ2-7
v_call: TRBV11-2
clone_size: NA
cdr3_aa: CASSKTPGTGDEQYF
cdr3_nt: TGTGCCAGCAGCAAAACCCCGGGTACGGGGGACGAGCAGTACTTC

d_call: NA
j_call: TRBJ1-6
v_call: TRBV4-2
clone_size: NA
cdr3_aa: CASSQDRWDNYNSPLHF
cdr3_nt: TGTGCCAGCAGCCAAGATAGGTGGGACAACTATAATTCACCCCTCCACTTT

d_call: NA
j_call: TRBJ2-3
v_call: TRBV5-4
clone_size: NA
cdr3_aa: CASSLGAGPTDTQYF
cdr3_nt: TGTGCCAGCAGCTTGGGAGCGGGCCCCACAGATACGCAGTATTTT

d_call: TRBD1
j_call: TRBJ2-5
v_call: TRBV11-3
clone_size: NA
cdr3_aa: CASSQGRFGQGVEETQYF
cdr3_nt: TGTGCCAGCAGCCAGGGGAGATTCGGGCAGGGGGTAGAAGAGACCCAGTACTTC

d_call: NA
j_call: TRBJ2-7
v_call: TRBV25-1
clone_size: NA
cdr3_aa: CASSELNRTYEQYF
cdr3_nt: TGTGCCAGCAGTGAATTAAACAGAACCTACGAGCAGTACTTC

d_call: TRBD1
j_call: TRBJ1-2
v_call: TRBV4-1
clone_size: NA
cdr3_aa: CASSQEGTGDGYTF
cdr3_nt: TGCGCCAGCAGCCAAGAGGGGACAGGGGACGGCTACACCTTC

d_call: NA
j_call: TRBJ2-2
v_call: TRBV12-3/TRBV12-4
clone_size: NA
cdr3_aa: CASTLTGELFF
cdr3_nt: TGTGCCAGCACCCTCACCGGGGAGCTGTTTTTT